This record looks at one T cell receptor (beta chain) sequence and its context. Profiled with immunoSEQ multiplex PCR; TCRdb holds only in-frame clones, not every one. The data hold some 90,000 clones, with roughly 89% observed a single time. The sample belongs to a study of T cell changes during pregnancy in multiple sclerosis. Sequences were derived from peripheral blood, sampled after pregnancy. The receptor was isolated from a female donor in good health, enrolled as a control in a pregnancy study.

As DNA, the CDR3 is TGCAGCGTAGCCCGCGCGGAAGGCGGCTACACCTTC. Amino acids: CSVARAEGGYTF. V and J are TRBV29-1 and TRBJ1-2; no definite D call. Germline lookup yields CDR1 SQVTM and CDR2 ANQGSEA. The V end lost 6 bases, the J end lost 8 bases, and 16 bases lay between the germline ends. This CDR3 is built from 12 residues.